This T cell receptor (beta chain) was observed in a study of technical replicates of blood from a few donors. Profiling relied on immunoSEQ multiplex PCR, and the TCRdb table lists in-frame clones only, not all of them. The sample includes 9,500 to 15,000 clones, about 90% of them seen just once. The CDR3 length is 14 residues. Germline assignment: CDR1 MNHEY and CDR2 SMNVEV (reference sequence). Germline trimming cut 6 bases from V and 5 bases from J; bases unmatched to any gene: 1. The sample was PBMCs. This chain links TRBV27 with TRBJ2-1, with 13 bases aligning to TRBD2. The sequence was obtained from a human donor in good health. Written as DNA, the CDR3 is TGTGCCAGCAGCGGGACTAGCGGGGACAATGAGCAGTTCTTC. This translates into CASSGTSGDNEQFF.